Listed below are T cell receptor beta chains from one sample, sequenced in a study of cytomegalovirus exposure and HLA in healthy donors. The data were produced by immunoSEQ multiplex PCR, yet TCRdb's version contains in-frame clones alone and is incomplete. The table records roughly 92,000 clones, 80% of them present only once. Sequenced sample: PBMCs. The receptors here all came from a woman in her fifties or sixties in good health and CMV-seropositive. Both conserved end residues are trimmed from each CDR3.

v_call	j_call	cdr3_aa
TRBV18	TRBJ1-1	ASSPRYTGSDTEAF
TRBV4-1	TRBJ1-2	ASSQVFIRGYGYT
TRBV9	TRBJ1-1	ASSVEGLETEAF
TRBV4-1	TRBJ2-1	ASSPLGGRAFNEQF
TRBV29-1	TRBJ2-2	SVDGGSLTGELF
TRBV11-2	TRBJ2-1	ASSLTFPYNEQF
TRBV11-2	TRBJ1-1	ASSLPTEAF
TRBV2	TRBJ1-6	ASSDVSPLH
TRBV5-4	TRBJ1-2	ASSQADSHYGYT
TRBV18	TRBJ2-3	ASSPRTSGATDTQY
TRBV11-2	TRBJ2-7	ASSSQGYEQY
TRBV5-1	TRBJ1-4	ASRSGRADEKLF
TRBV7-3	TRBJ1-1	ASSPSRDSLETF
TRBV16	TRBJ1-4	ASSQSQGQSGKLF
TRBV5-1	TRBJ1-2	ASSPRQNYGYT
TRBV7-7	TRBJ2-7	ASSLGRGSSYEQY
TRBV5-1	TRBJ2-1	ASSPTPGQGDYEQF
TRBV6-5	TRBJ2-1	ASRGAGGPVNEQF
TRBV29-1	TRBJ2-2	SAGGGTGELF
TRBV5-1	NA	ASSSTTDRVGNTIY
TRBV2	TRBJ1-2	GWGSLNYGYT
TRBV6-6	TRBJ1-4	ASSTGQENEKLF
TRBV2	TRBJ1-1	ASSSVMNTEAF
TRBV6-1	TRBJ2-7	ASGAGTGGYEQY
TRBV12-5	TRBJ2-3	ASGLGDRGRGADTQY
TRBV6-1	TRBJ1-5	ASRSGTGVNQPQH
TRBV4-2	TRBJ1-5	ASSPRRGSNQPQH
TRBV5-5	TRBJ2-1	ASSLTTGGTIYNEQF
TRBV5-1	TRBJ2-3	ASSPLPTDTQY
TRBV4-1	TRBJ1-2	ASTPDGVKGNGYT
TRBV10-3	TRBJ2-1	ATKLLAGYNEQF
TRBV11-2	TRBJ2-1	ASSSLAGTYNEQF
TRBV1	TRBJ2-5	TSSRSKKALRGQETQY
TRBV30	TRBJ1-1	AWREGQGLTEAF
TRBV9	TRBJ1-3	ASKDRAGNTIY
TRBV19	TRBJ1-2	ASSIAVGHLTGGYT
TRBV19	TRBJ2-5	ASSVGLASQETQY
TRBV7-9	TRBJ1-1	ASSLVQGNTEAF
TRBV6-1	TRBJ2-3	ATIQGARTDTQY
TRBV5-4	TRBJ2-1	ASSSGLAMYEQF
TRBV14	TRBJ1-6	ASSRQDSPLH
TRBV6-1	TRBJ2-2	ATGGLAGVPGELF
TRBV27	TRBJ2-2	ASAHFGELF
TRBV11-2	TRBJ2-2	ASSLMGLGATGELF
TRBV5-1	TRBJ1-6	ASSLARTGTYNSPLH
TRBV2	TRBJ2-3	ASSEQGATDTQY